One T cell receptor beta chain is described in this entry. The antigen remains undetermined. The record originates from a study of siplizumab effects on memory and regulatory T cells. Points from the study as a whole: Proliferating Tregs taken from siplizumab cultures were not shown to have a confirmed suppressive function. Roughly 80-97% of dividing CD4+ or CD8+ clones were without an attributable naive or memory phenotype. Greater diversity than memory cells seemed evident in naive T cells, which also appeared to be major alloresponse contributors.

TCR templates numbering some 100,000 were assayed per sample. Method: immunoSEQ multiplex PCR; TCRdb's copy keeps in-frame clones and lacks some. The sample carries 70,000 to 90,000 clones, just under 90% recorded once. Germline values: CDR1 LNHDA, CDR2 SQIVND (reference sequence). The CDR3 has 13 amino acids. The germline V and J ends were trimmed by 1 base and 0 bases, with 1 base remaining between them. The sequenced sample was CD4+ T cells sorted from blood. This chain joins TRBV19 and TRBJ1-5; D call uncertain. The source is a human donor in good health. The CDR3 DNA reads TGTGCCAGTAGTATAGCTAGCAATCAGCCCCAGCATTTT. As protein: CASSIASNQPQHF.